A selection of T cell receptor beta chains follows, all from one sample in a study of cytomegalovirus exposure and HLA in healthy donors. The method was immunoSEQ multiplex PCR; TCRdb's version includes in-frame clones alone and lacks a portion of them. The sample has approximately 150,000 clones, less than 85% seen once. The source material was PBMCs. Every receptor here comes from a man aged 55 to 69 in good health and CMV-seronegative. Each CDR3 is given with its conserved first and last residue. The order of the fields is clone size, V gene, D gene, J gene, CDR3 protein, CDR3 DNA. The D gene is left open where the match is weak. Not all rows give a size; the values are once, few, many and, for expanded clones, a class.

>once|TRBV2|-|TRBJ2-3
CASGRERGTDTQYF
TGTGCCAGCGGACGGGAGAGGGGCACAGATACGCAGTATTTT
>-|TRBV6-4|TRBD1|TRBJ2-7
CASSDSWTGLDEQYF
TGTGCCAGCAGTGACTCGTGGACAGGGCTCGACGAGCAGTACTTC
>few|TRBV27|TRBD1|TRBJ2-7
CASRGQGAGEQYF
TGTGCCAGCAGAGGACAGGGCGCTGGCGAGCAGTACTTC
>-|TRBV27|TRBD1|TRBJ2-5
CASSTRTGPETQYF
TGTGCCAGCAGTACTAGGACAGGGCCAGAGACCCAGTACTTC
>-|TRBV7-2|-|TRBJ2-7
CASSPTTLVSYEQYF
TGTGCCAGCAGCCCGACTACCCTAGTGTCCTACGAGCAGTACTTC
>-|TRBV6-5|TRBD1|TRBJ1-2
CASSPVQGNYGYTF
TGTGCCAGCAGTCCAGTACAGGGGAACTATGGCTACACCTTC
>-|TRBV27|-|TRBJ2-5
CASSLFQQETQYF
TGTGCCAGCAGTTTGTTTCAGCAAGAGACCCAGTACTTC
>-|TRBV28|TRBD1|TRBJ1-4
CASRGQGENEKLFF
TGTGCCAGCAGAGGACAGGGTGAAAATGAAAAACTGTTTTTT
>-|TRBV5-1|TRBD1|TRBJ2-7
CASSLSGGYDEQYF
TGCGCCAGCAGCTTGTCAGGGGGCTATGACGAGCAGTACTTC
>-|TRBV7-9|TRBD2|TRBJ2-2
CASRHTGTSGTGELFF
TGTGCCAGCAGGCATACCGGGACTAGCGGCACCGGGGAGCTGTTTTTT
>-|TRBV19|TRBD1|TRBJ2-1
CASTPSGTGYNEQFF
TGTGCCAGTACTCCCTCCGGGACAGGGTACAATGAGCAGTTCTTC
>once|TRBV19|TRBD1|TRBJ1-2
CASSVQGNYGYTF
TGTGCCAGTAGTGTACAGGGGAACTATGGCTACACCTTC
>once|TRBV28|-|TRBJ2-1
CASSLLLDEQFF
TGTGCCAGCAGTTTACTCCTCGATGAGCAGTTCTTC
>-|TRBV28|TRBD1|TRBJ2-2
CASMVGQGAWTGELFF
TGTGCCAGCATGGTCGGACAGGGGGCGTGGACCGGGGAGCTGTTTTTT
>few|TRBV4-3|TRBD2|TRBJ2-7
CASSQDLAAGSTYEQYF
TGCGCCAGCAGCCAAGATCTAGCGGCAGGGTCCACCTACGAGCAGTACTTC